This T cell receptor beta chain originates from a study of identifying expanded T cells in peripheral blood. Healthy donors had no documented immune events, such as infections, while sampled. The ends lost 2 bases at V and 3 bases at J; junction bases unmatched: 14. Germline V gene data show CDR1 as SGHNT and CDR2 as YENEEA. The CDR3 is 18 residues long. Sequencing used immunoSEQ multiplex PCR; TCRdb keeps in-frame clones, though not all of them. The sample carries 90,000 to 95,000 clones, 88% recorded once. The chain is built from TRBV11-3 and TRBJ2-7, with 9 bases that match TRBD1. Material: blood. The clonotype was recovered from a person aged 18-69 years in good health. The CDR3 is CASSLPQPDRGVCYEQYF. In DNA form, the CDR3 reads TGTGCCAGCAGCTTACCCCAACCGGACAGGGGAGTATGCTACGAGCAGTACTTC. Together with reference TRBV11-3 and TRBJ2-7, the CDR3 gives the full variable domain: EAGVVQSPRYKIIEKKQPVAFWCNPISGHNTLYWYLQNLGQGPELLIRYENEEAVDDSQLPKDRFSAERLKGVDSTLKIQPAELGDSAVYLCASSLPQPDRGVCYEQYFGPGTRLTVT.